This paragraph reports one TCR beta chain. The data were obtained in a study of cytomegalovirus exposure and HLA in healthy donors. Using immunoSEQ multiplex PCR, the repertoire was profiled, and TCRdb retains in-frame clones only, with some absent. The repertoire includes 150,000 or so clones, roughly nine tenths of them detected once, and over 3% sits in the top ten. Germline-derived CDR1 and CDR2 are MDHEN and SYDVKM. This CDR3 comprises 15 residues. J was trimmed by 4 bases and V by 5 bases; bases with no gene match: 6. V gene TRBV28 combines with J gene TRBJ2-1; TRBD2 matches at 9 bases. The sequence derives from a woman under 30 in good health and CMV-seropositive. Sequenced material: PBMCs. The CDR3 spells CASSSSLAGYNEQFF. CDR3 nucleotide sequence: TGTGCCAGCAGTAGTAGTCTAGCGGGGTACAATGAGCAGTTCTTC.